This T cell receptor (beta chain) was identified during a study of blood T cells in healthy people across ages. PCR was performed a second time for about 7 to 12 cycles using a sample-barcoded 5' primer and a J-beta primer mix. Via MiXCR, TCRdb re-called the 5' RACE reads, giving one row per CDR3 protein. The table records approximately 850,000 distinct CDR3 sequences, about 42% of them present only once. The germline CDR1 and CDR2 sequences are LGHNA and YSLEER. The V end lost 2 bases, the J end lost 5 bases, and 15 bases lay between the germline ends. The CDR3 sequence is 15 residues long. In its sample, this clonotype was seen many times.

The rearrangement uses TRBV4-3 and TRBJ1-2; D is perhaps TRBD1 (6 bases). The sample consisted of blood. The receptor was isolated from a man between 60 and 70 years old in good health. The CDR3 reads CASSQYWGAGYGYTF. DNA of the CDR3: TGCGCCAGCAGCCAATACTGGGGGGCGGGATATGGCTACACCTTC.